This T cell receptor (beta chain) was recorded in a study of cytomegalovirus exposure and HLA in healthy donors. Regarding the study as a whole: Within an earlier analysis, most TCR beta V segments proved productive either about 90% or about 30% of the time. It was shown in a later analysis that HLA-associated TCR beta chains were more clonally expanded than other, equally common chains.

The CDR3 loop spans 13 amino acids. V was cut by 4 bases and J by 2 bases, with 11 bases left in between. Germline lookup yields CDR1 SQVTM and CDR2 ANQGSEA. PCR involved 60 Vbeta and 13 Jbeta primers. Assay used: immunoSEQ multiplex PCR; TCRdb lists only in-frame clones, some missing. The sample yields 150,000 to 200,000 clones, about four fifths seen once. Those who donated were healthy bone marrow donors. On this clone: Antigen: not known.

The rearrangement joins TRBV29-1 to TRBJ1-2; D remains ambiguous. This clonotype originated in a male donor in good health and CMV-seronegative. The sample was PBMCs. The CDR3 DNA reads TGCAGCGTTGTAGCGGCGGGAAACTATGGCTACACCTTC. It is translated as CSVVAAGNYGYTF.